A selection of T cell receptor beta chains follows, all from one sample in a study of blood T cell repertoires in COVID-19. Only in-frame clones appear in the TCRdb table, and some are missing; sequencing was by immunoSEQ multiplex PCR. The top ten clones hold about 5% of a sample with hundreds of thousands of clones, about four fifths of them seen once. The material sequenced was PBMCs or T cells enriched from blood (not recorded which). These receptor sequences come from a man in his forties or fifties who had been exposed to COVID-19. The CDR3 runs from the conserved cysteine through the conserved F or W. A D gene is named only where the DNA matches it firmly. A clone size is listed for some rows: how often the clone was seen (once, few, many), or a class if it is expanded.

>TRBV9|TRBJ2-1|TRBD2|NA
TGTGCCAGCAATCTAGCGGGGGGCTACAATGAGCAGTTCTTC
CASNLAGGYNEQFF
>TRBV6-5|TRBJ1-6|NA|few
TGTGCCAGCAGCCGAACCCTAGTAGATAATTCACCCCTCCACTTT
CASSRTLVDNSPLHF
>TRBV4-1|TRBJ2-1|NA|NA
TGCGCCAGCAGCCAGAAAACCGGGACAACCTACAATGAGCAGTTCTTC
CASSQKTGTTYNEQFF
>TRBV2|TRBJ1-1|TRBD1|NA
TGTGCCAGCAGTGGAACCGGGACAGGGGTTTATAGTGAAGCTTTCTTT
CASSGTGTGVYSEAFF
>TRBV30|TRBJ1-5|NA|once
TGTGCCTGGAGTGTACTTAATGGACAGTTCAATCAGCCCCAGCATTTT
CAWSVLNGQFNQPQHF
>TRBV18|TRBJ2-3|TRBD2|NA
TGTGCCAGCTCACCACTCGCCGGGACTAGCGGCACAGATACGCAGTATTTT
CASSPLAGTSGTDTQYF
>TRBV7-8|TRBJ2-7|TRBD1|NA
TGTGCCAGCAGCTTCCGTTCTACAGGGGCCTACGAGCAGTACTTC
CASSFRSTGAYEQYF
>TRBV18|TRBJ1-1|NA|NA
TGTGCCAGCTCGCTTACTTTGGACTACTCTGAAGCTTTCTTT
CASSLTLDYSEAFF
>TRBV5-4|TRBJ1-1|NA|NA
TGTGCCAGCAGCTTGGTGGGGTTGAGGGACACTGAAGCTTTCTTT
CASSLVGLRDTEAFF
>TRBV7-2|TRBJ2-2|NA|NA
TGTGCCAGCAGCCGAGGAGTGACCGGGGAGCTGTTTTTT
CASSRGVTGELFF
>TRBV9|TRBJ1-5|NA|once
TGTGCCAGCAGCGTACTGGAGACCGGGCCCCAGCATTTT
CASSVLETGPQHF
>TRBV11-3|TRBJ2-5|NA|NA
TGTGCCAGCAGCTTAGAGGAGCTGGAGACCCAGTACTTC
CASSLEELETQYF
>TRBV5-6|TRBJ2-3|NA|NA
TGTGCCAGCAGAGTCCAGGGGACCACAGATACGCAGTATTTT
CASRVQGTTDTQYF
>TRBV15|TRBJ1-3|TRBD1|NA
TGTACCACCAGCAGGGACAGGGCCGCTGGAAACACCATATATTTT
CTTSRDRAAGNTIYF
>TRBV14|TRBJ1-2|TRBD1|NA
TGTGCCAGCAGCCAACAAGCCCGTAGGGACAGCTACTATGGCTACACCTTC
CASSQQARRDSYYGYTF
>TRBV12-1|TRBJ1-2|NA|NA
TGTGCCTCTAACCGAAGAGGCTACACCTTC
CASNRRGYTF
>TRBV6-5|TRBJ1-5|NA|NA
TGTGCCAGCAGCCCGACAAATAGCAATCAGCCCCAGCATTTT
CASSPTNSNQPQHF
>TRBV28|TRBJ1-1|TRBD1|NA
TGTGCCAGCAGTAAACAGGGGGCTGAAGCTTTCTTT
CASSKQGAEAFF
>TRBV5-1|TRBJ2-1|TRBD1|few
TGCGCCAGCAGTCTGAGGAAAACCGGGACACAGGGGATGGAGCAGTTCTTC
CASSLRKTGTQGMEQFF
>TRBV5-1|TRBJ2-7|TRBD1|NA
TGCGCCAGCAGCGTACAAGGACAGGGGGCGAACGAGCAGTACTTC
CASSVQGQGANEQYF